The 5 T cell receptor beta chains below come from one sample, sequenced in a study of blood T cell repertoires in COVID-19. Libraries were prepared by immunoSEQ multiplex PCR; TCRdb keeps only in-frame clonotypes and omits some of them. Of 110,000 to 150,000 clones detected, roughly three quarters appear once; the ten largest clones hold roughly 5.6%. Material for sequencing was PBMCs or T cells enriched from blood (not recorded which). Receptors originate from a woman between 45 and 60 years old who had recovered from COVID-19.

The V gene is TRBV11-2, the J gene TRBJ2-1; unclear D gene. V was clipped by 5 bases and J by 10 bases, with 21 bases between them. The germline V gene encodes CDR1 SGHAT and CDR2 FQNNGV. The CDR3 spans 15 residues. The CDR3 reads CASSPRRSRGVEQFF. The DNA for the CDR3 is TGTGCCAGCAGCCCCCGTCGGTCCCGCGGCGTCGAGCAGTTCTTC.

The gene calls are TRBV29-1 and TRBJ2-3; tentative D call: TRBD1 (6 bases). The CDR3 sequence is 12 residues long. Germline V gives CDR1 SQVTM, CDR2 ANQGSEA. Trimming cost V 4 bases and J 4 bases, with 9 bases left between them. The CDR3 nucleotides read TGCAGCGTTGGTACAGGGTCAGATACGCAGTATTTT. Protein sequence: CSVGTGSDTQYF.

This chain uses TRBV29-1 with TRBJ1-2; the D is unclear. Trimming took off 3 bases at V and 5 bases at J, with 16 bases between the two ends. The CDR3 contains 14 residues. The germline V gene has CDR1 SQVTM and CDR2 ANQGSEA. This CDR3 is CSVEKSPIDYGYTF. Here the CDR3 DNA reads TGCAGCGTTGAGAAGAGTCCAATCGATTATGGCTACACCTTC.

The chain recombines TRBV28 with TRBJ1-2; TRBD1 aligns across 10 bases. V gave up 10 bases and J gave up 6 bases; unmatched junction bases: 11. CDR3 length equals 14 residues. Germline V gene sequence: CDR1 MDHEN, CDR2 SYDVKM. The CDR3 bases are TGTGCCATCCCGACAGGGGGCGCCGGGCATGGCTACACCTTC. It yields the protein CAIPTGGAGHGYTF.

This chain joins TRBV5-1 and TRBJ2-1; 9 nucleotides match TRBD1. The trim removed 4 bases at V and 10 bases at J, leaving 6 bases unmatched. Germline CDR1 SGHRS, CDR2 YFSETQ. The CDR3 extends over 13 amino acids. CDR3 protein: CASSVTGGGEQFF. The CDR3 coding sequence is TGCGCCAGCAGCGTAACAGGGGGCGGGGAGCAGTTCTTC.